Reported below is one T cell receptor beta chain. The table lists this clone with a count of one. Its antigen is unknown. No base-level quality is on record; no much larger clone is a single base apart. TCRbeta CDR3 regions were amplified from genomic DNA using the immunoSEQ Assay, a bias-controlled multiplex PCR. As for the authors' bioinformatics: Nucleated cell counts per sample were estimated from amplification of reference gene primers within the assay. To quantify the absolute abundance of each unique TCRbeta CDR3 rearrangement, sequence reads were collapsed and filtered. For each sample, productive Simpson clonality was calculated as the square root of Simpson's diversity index over productive rearrangements. TCRdb took this table from immuneACCESS and kept in-frame rearrangements with V and J called. Such tables lack part of the clones; where checked against another copy, unresolved V genes explain under half of the gap, and the rest is unexplained. V, J and clone size are taken as reported in that table, and D and trimming were inferred from the DNA itself. The sample yields some 200,000 clones; approximately 87% were counted once. The ten top clones hold 0.78% of the sample.

The germline V gene encodes CDR1 SGHRS and CDR2 YFSETQ. V and J are truncated by 3 bases and 7 bases respectively, leaving an intervening sequence of 11 bases. The CDR3 spans 12 residues, from the cysteine through the phenylalanine. The CDR3 DNA has 36 bases and is translated from base 1. This sample was included in a study of blood T cell repertoires in COVID-19 (dated by TCRdb to 2020 to 2022). Regarding the study in general: Samples covering the acute and convalescent phases of COVID-19 were provided by collaborators in the United States, Italy and Spain. The material from the prospective study consisted of cDNA or gDNA derived from T cells, B-cell-depleted T cells, or PBMCs. The dataset comprised deeply sampled blood TCRbeta repertoires from subjects exposed to, actively infected with, or recovered from COVID-19. The repertoires were released in a freely available public database meant as a resource for research on the immune response to SARS-CoV-2. The samples were drawn from two sources: the first 160 participants of the ongoing ImmuneRACE study, and 1,000 to 1,500 subjects contributed by 6 global collaborators. The sample metadata nearly always contained a de-identified subject ID, COVID-19 status, age in years and sex. Where HLA class I and class II types were available, the types were taken from metadata supplied by the sample provider, not from assay-based typing.

Each collaborating institution followed its own protocols to collect whole blood in K2EDTA tubes. For TCRbeta analysis, collaborators shipped samples as frozen whole blood, isolated PBMCs, or DNA extracted from either of those sample types. Results the study describes overall, beyond this receptor: How much clinical and demographic metadata was included differed by source and by participant, and the metadata was provided uncurated.

Input material: peripheral blood. The sequence came from an older woman with acute or convalescent COVID-19. The sequence joins TRBV5-1 to TRBJ2-7, with TRBD2 perhaps the D gene, on 5 matching bases. The CDR3 amino acid sequence is: CASSSPSLEQYF. The DNA reads as follows: TGCGCCAGCAGCTCTCCTAGCTTAGAGCAGTACTTC.